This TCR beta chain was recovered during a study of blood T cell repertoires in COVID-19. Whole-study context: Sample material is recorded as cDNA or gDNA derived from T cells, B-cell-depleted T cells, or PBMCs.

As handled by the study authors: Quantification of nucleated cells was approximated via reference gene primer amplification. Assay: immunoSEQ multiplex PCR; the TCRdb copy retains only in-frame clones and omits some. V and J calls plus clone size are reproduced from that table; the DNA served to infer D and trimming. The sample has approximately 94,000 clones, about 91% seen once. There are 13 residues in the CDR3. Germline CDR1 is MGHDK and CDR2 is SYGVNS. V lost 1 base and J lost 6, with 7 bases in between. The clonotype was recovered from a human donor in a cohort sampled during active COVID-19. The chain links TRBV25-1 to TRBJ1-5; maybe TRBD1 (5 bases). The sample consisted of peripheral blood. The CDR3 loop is CASSESQGQPQHF. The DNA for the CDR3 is TGTGCCAGCAGTGAATCCCAGGGTCAGCCCCAGCATTTT.